This TCR beta chain derives from a study of PD-1 blockade in classical Hodgkin lymphoma. Measured with immunoSEQ multiplex PCR; TCRdb has only the in-frame clones, and not every one. The sample comprises tens of thousands of clones, 60% to 80% of which are singletons, and under 20% rests with the top ten. Germline assignment: CDR1 SEHNR and CDR2 FQNEAQ (reference sequence). The CDR3 is 15 amino acids. The V and J ends lost 5 bases and 3 bases, in that order; junction bases with no gene match: 4. Study-wide points: The CD4+ diversity rise by C4D1 was clearest in complete responders.

Note on this clone: Its target is unknown.

Time point specified: cycle 4 day 1 (C4D1), after six to seven weeks of nivolumab. Autologous stem cell transplantation was followed by relapse in every patient, and brentuximab vedotin exposure varied. This TCR was recovered from a human donor with classical Hodgkin lymphoma. The chain combines TRBV7-9 with TRBJ2-5; 12 bases fit TRBD2. The sequencing here drew on peripheral blood mononuclear cells (PBMCs), taken before the fourth cycle of nivolumab. The CDR3 loop is CASSTRLAGEETQYF. The CDR3 DNA follows: TGTGCCAGCAGCACCCGACTAGCGGGGGAAGAGACCCAGTACTTC.